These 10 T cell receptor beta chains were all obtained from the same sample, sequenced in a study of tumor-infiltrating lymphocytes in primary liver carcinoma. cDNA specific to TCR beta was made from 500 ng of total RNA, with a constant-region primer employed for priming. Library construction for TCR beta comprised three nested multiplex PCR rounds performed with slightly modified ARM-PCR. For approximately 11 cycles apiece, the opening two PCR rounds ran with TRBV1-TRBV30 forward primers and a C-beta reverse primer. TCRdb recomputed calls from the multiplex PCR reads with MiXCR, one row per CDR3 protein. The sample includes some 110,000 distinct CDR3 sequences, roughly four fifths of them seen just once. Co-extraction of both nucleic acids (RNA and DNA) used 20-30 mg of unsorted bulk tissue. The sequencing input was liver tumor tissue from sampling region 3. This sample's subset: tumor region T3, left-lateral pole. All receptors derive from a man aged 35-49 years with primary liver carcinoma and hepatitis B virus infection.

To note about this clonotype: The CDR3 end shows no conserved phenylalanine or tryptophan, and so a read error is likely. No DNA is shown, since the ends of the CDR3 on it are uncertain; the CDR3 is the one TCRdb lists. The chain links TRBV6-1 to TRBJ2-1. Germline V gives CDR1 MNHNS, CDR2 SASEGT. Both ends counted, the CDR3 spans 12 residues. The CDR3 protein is CASIPSYNERFL.

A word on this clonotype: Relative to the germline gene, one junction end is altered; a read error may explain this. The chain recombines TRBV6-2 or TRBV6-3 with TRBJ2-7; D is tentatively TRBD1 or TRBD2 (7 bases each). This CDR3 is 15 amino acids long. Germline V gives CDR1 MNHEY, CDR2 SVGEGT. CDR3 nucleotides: TGTGGCAGCGGGGAAGGGGGCGGGACCACCTACGAGCAGTACTTC. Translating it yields CGSGEGGGTTYEQYF.

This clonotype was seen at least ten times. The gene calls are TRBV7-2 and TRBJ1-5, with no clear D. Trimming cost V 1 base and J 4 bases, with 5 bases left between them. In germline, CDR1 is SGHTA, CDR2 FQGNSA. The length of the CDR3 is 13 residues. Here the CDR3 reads CASSLVQNQPQHF. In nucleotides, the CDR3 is TGTGCCAGCAGCTTAGTTCAGAATCAGCCCCAGCATTTT.

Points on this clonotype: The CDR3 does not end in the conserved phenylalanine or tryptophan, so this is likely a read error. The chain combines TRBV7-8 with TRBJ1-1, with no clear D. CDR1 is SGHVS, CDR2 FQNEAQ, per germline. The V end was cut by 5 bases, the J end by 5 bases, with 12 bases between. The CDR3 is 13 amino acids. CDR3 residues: CASSRQRSTEAFI. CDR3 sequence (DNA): TGTGCCAGCAGCCGTCAGAGGAGTACTGAAGCTTTCATT.

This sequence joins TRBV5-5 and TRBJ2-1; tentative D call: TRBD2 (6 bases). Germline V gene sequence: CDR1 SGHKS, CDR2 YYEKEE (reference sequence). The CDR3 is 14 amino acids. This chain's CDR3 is CATNRETRTSGQFF. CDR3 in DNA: TGTGCGACGAATCGGGAGACAAGGACATCTGGGCAGTTCTTC.

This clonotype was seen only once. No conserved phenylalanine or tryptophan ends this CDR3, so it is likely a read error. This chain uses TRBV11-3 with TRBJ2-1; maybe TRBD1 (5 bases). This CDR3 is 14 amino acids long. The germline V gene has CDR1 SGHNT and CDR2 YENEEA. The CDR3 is CVASLGVSNNEQFL. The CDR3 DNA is TGTGTCGCCAGCTTAGGGGTCAGCAACAATGAGCAGTTCTTA.

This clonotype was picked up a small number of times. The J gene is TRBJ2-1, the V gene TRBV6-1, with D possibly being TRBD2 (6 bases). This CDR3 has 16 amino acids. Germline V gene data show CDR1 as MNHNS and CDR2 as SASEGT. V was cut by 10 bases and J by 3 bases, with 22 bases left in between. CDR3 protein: CANTPYLSGGYNEQFF. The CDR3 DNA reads TGTGCCAATACCCCTTATCTTAGCGGAGGCTACAATGAGCAGTTCTTC.

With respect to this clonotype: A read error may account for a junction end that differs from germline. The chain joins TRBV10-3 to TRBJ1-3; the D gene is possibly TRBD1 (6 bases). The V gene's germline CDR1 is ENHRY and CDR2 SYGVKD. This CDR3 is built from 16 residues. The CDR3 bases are TGTGCCATCAATACCCTGGGACATAAGAACGGAAACACAATACATTTT. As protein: CAINTLGHKNGNTIHF.

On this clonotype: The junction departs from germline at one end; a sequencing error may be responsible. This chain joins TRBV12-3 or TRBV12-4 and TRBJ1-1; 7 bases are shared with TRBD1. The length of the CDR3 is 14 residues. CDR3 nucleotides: TGTGCCAGCAGTTGCGGGACAGATAACACTGAAGCATTCTTT. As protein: CASSCGTDNTEAFF.

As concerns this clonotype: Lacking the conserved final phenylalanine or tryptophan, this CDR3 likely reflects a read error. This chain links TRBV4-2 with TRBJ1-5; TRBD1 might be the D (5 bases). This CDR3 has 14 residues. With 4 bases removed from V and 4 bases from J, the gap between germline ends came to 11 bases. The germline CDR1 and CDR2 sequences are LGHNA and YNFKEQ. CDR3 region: CASSPAGGNQPQHI. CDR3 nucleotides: TGTGCCAGCAGCCCTGCCGGGGGGAATCAGCCCCAGCATATT.